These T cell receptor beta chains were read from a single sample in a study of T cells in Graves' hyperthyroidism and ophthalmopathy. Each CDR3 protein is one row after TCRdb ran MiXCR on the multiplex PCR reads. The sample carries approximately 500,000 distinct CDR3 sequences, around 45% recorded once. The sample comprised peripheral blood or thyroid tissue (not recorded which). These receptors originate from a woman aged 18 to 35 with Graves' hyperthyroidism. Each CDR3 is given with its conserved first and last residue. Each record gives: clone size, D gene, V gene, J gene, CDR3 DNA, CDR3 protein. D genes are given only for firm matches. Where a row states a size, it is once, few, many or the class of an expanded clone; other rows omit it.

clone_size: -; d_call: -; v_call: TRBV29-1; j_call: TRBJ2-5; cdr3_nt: TGCAGCAGCTACCGAGTCTTGGGGGAGACCCAGTACTTC; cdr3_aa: CSSYRVLGETQYF
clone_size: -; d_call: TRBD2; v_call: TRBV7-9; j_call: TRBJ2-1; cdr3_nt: TGTGCCAGCAGCTTGGCTAGCGGGAGAAACAATGAGCAGTTCTTC; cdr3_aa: CASSLASGRNNEQFF
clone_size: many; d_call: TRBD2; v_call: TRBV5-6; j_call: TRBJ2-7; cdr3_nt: TGTGCCAGCAGCCGATCTAGCGGGAGGTTCTCCTACGAGCAGTACTTC; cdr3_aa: CASSRSSGRFSYEQYF
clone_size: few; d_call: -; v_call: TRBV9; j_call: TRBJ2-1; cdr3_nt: TGTGCCAGCAGTGTCTCCCGGGACTTCGAGGTCTTC; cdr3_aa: CASSVSRDFEVF
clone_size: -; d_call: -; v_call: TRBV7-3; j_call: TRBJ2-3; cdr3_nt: TGTGCCAGCAGCTCGGGGCTTCTTACAGATACGCAGTATTTT; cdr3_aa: CASSSGLLTDTQYF
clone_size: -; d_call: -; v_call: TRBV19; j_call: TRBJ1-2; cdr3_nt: TGTGCTAGAGAGCGGGGCCGGGATGGCTACACCTTC; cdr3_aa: CARERGRDGYTF
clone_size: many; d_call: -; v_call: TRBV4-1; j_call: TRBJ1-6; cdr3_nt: TGCGCCAGCAGCCAACTCACAGGGCCGAATTCACCCCTCCACTTT; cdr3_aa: CASSQLTGPNSPLHF
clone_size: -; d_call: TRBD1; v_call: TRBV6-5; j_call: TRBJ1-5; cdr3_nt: TGTGCCAGCAGTAAGGCAGGGGGCTTCTATAGCAATCAGCCCCAGCATTTT; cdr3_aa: CASSKAGGFYSNQPQHF
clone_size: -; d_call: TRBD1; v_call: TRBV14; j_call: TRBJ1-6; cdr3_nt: TGTGCCAGCAGCCATTACAGGGGGAATTCACCCCTCCACTTT; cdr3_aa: CASSHYRGNSPLHF
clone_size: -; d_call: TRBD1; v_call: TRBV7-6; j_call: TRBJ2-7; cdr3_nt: TGTGCCAGCAGCTTGGGTGGACAGGCGACCTACGAGCAGTACTTC; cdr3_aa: CASSLGGQATYEQYF
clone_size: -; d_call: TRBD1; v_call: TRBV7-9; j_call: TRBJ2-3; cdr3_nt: TGTGCCAGCAGCTTATTATCGCAGGGGGCGGGAGATACGCAGTATTTT; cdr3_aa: CASSLLSQGAGDTQYF
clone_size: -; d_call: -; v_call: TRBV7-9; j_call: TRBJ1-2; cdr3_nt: TGTGCCAGCAGCGGTGTGGCCGGAGGTTACTATGGCTACACCTTC; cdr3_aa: CASSGVAGGYYGYTF
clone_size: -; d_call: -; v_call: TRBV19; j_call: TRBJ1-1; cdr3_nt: TGTGCCAGTAGTATTCGAATGAGAGAAGCTTTCTTT; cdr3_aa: CASSIRMREAFF
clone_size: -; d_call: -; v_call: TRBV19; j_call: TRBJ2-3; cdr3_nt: TGTGCCAGCAGCTTCGACATAGGCACAGATACGCAGTATTTT; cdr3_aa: CASSFDIGTDTQYF
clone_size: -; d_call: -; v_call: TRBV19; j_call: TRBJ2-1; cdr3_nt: TGTGCCAGTAGTATCCTCAATGAGCAGTTCTTC; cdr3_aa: CASSILNEQFF
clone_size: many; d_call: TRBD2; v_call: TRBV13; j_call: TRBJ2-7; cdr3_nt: TGTGCCAGCAGCCCGGGAGGGAGCTACGAGCAGTACTTC; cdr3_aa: CASSPGGSYEQYF
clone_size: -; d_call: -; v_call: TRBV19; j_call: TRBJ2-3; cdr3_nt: TGTGCCAGTACCCCCGGAGCCCGGAATACGCAGTATTTT; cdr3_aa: CASTPGARNTQYF
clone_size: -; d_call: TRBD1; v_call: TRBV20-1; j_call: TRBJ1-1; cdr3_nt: TGCAGTGCTAGAGGGGACAGGGGGTCCACTGAAGCTTTCTTT; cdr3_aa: CSARGDRGSTEAFF
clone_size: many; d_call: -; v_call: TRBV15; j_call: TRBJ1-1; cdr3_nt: TGTGCCACCAGCAGAGATGGGGGCACTGAAGCTTTCTTT; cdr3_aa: CATSRDGGTEAFF
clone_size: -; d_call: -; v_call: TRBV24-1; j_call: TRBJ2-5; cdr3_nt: TGTCCCACCAGTGATATAGGGGACTGGGAGACCCAGTACTTC; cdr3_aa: CPTSDIGDWETQYF
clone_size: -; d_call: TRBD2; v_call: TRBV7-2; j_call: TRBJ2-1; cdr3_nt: TGTGCCAGCAGGTTGACTAGCGGGAGGATGGAGCAGTTCTTC; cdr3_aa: CASRLTSGRMEQFF
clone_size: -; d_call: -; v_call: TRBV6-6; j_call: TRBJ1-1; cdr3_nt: TGTGCCACTAAGCGGGAGGCCAACAATGAGCAGTTCTTT; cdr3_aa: CATKREANNEQFF
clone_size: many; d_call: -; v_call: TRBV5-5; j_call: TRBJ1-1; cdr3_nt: TGTGCCAGCAGCTGGAGCGGGGACACTGAAGCTTTCTTT; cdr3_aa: CASSWSGDTEAFF
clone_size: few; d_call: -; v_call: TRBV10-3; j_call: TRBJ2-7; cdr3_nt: TGTGCCACCTCCCCCCCGGCAGGGCTTTCCTACGAGCAGTACTTC; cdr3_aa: CATSPPAGLSYEQYF
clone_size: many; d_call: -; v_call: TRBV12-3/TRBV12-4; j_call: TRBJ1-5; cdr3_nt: TGTGCCAGCAGTCAGAAGGGGCCCCAGCATTTT; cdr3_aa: CASSQKGPQHF
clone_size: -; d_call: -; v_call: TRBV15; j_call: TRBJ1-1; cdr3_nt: TGTGCCACCAGCAGTGCTCCGAAATCTGGGTCGAACACTGAAGCTTTCTTT; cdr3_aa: CATSSAPKSGSNTEAFF
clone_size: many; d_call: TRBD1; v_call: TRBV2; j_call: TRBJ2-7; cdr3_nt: TGTGCCAGCAGGGGACAGTTAAGCTCCTACGAGCAGTACTTC; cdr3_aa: CASRGQLSSYEQYF
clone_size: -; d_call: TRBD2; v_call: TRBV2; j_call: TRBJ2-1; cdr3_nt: TGTGCCAGCACCGGGACTAGCGGGGACAATGAGCAGTTCTTC; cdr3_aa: CASTGTSGDNEQFF
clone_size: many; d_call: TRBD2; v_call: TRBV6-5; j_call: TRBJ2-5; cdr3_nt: TGTGCCAGCAGTTATGTGGCGGGAGGGCTGCAAGAGACCCAGTACTTC; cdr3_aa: CASSYVAGGLQETQYF
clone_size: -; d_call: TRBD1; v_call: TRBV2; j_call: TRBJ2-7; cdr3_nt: TGTGCCAGCAGGCTTGCCTCGACAGGGGAAACCTACGAGCAGTACTTC; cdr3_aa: CASRLASTGETYEQYF
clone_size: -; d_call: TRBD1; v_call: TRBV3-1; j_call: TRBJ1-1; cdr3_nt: TGTGCCAGCAGGCTTGGCGGGACAGGGAACACTGAAGCTTTCTTT; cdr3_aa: CASRLGGTGNTEAFF
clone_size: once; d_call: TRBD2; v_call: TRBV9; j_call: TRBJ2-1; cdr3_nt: TGTGCCAGCAGCCCTTCCTTGGGGGAGGGCCTGAATGAGCAGTTCTTC; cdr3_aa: CASSPSLGEGLNEQFF
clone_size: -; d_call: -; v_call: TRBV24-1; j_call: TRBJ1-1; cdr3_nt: TGTGCCACCAGGCAGGCTATGAACACTGAAGCTTTCTTT; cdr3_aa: CATRQAMNTEAFF
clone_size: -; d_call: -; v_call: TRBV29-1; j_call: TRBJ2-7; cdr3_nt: TGCAGCGTTGTTCGAGCGGGCGGCTCCTACGAGCAGTACTTC; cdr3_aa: CSVVRAGGSYEQYF
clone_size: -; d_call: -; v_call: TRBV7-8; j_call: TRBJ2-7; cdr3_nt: TGCGCCAGCAGCCAAGGACAGAGGGCGTACGAGCAGTACTTC; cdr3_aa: CASSQGQRAYEQYF
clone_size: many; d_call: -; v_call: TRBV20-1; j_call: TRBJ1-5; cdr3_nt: TGCAGTGCTAGAGATCCGGATCAGCCCCAGCATTTT; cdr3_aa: CSARDPDQPQHF
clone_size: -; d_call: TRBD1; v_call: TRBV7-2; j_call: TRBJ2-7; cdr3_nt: TGTGCCAGCAGCTTAGTGGGGACAGGCTACTACGAGCAGTACTTC; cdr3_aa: CASSLVGTGYYEQYF
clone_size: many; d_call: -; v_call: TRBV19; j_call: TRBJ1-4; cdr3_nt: TGTGCCAGTAGGAGGACGGCGTTCGGTGAAAAACTGTTTTTT; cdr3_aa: CASRRTAFGEKLFF
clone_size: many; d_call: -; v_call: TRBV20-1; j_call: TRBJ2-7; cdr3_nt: TGCAGTGCTAGTTCTCGGAGATCCGAGCAGTACTTC; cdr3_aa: CSASSRRSEQYF
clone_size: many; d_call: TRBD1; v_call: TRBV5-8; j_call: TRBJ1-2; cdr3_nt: TGTGCCAGCAGCGCACCAGGGGGAGCTGGCTACACCTTC; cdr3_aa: CASSAPGGAGYTF
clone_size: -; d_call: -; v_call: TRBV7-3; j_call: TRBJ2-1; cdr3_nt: TGTGCCAGCAGCTTAATGGGGTCAGGGTTCGATGAGCAGTTCTTC; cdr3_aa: CASSLMGSGFDEQFF
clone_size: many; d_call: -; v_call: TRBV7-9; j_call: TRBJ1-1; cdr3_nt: TGTGCCAGCAGCTTAGCAGGGGCGCACGGAGAAGCTTTCTTT; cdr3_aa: CASSLAGAHGEAFF